The 11 T cell receptor beta chains below were found in one sample sequenced in a study of OX40 agonist ivuxolimab in advanced cancers. Using immunoSEQ multiplex PCR, the repertoire was profiled, and TCRdb retains in-frame clones only, with some absent. The data contain 55,000 to 70,000 clones, roughly four fifths of them seen just once; the ten biggest clones take up approximately 10%. The sample was CD4+ or CD8+ T cells sorted from blood, taken in a trial of the OX40 agonist ivuxolimab. The receptors originated from an adult with an advanced solid tumor such as melanoma, head and neck, liver or kidney cancer.

This clone appeared a few times. The CDR3 nucleotides read TGTGCCAGCGGAGCTATACAGGGCCCCCAAGAGACCCAGTACTTC. Its translation: CASGAIQGPQETQYF. This chain joins TRBV2 and TRBJ2-5, with D perhaps TRBD1 (6 bases). This CDR3 contains 15 residues. Germline CDR1 and CDR2: SNHLY and FYNNEI. The ends were cut back, 8 bases at V and 1 base at J, with 17 bases in the middle. The full variable domain, rest sourced from reference TRBV2 and TRBJ2-5, is EPEVTQTPSHQVTQMGQEVILRCVPISNHLYFYWYRQILGQKVEFLVSFYNNEISEKSEIFDDQFSVERPDGSNFTLKIRSTKLEDSAMYFCASGAIQGPQETQYFGPGTRLLVL.

V usage is TRBV9 and J usage is TRBJ2-7; D is unclear. Germline CDR1 and CDR2: SGDLS and YYNGEE. This CDR3 is 16 amino acids long. V was shortened by 4 bases and J by 0 bases, with 17 bases between the two germline ends. CDR3 sequence: CASSPHRVAVSYEQYF. The CDR3 nucleotides are TGTGCCAGCAGCCCTCACCGGGTCGCGGTCTCCTACGAGCAGTACTTC. Full variable domain (outside the CDR3, taken from reference TRBV9 and TRBJ2-7): DSGVTQTPKHLITATGQRVTLRCSPRSGDLSVYWYQQSLDQGLQFLIQYYNGEERAKGNILERFSAQQFPDLHSELNLSSLELGDSALYFCASSPHRVAVSYEQYFGPGTRLTVT.

J is TRBJ2-5 and V is TRBV5-1; 8 bases align to TRBD1. After removal of 2 bases from V and 4 bases from J, the junction contained 4 bases not matched to a gene. This CDR3 is built from 14 residues. Germline CDR1 is SGHRS and CDR2 is YFSETQ. The CDR3 spells CASSFGQGLETQYF. The DNA of the CDR3 is TGCGCCAGCAGCTTTGGACAGGGACTAGAGACCCAGTACTTC.

The V gene is TRBV2, the J gene TRBJ2-1; 11 bases agree with TRBD2. The CDR3 extends over 15 amino acids. Germline V gene data show CDR1 as SNHLY and CDR2 as FYNNEI. J lost 5 bases, V lost 4 bases, and 4 bases had no gene match. Written as DNA, the CDR3 is TGTGCCAGCAGTGTTAGGGGACTAGCGGACAATGAGCAGTTCTTC. It encodes CASSVRGLADNEQFF.

This clone was seen just once. The same CDR3 can be traced to other DNA sequences in this sample. V is TRBV30 and J is TRBJ2-2, with TRBD2 as a possible D gene (6 bases). V lost 0 bases and J lost 3, with 17 bases in between. Germline V CDR1 and CDR2: GTSNPN, SVGIG (reference sequence). This CDR3 is 17 amino acids long. In nucleotides, the CDR3 is TGTGCCTGGAGTGTACTGAAGCCGGGGGTAGACACCGGGGAGCTGTTTTTT. It encodes CAWSVLKPGVDTGELFF.

The rearrangement links TRBV2 to TRBJ2-5; 10 bases match TRBD2. Gene TRBJ2-7 matches the end of the DNA better, so the J call may be wrong. The V gene's germline CDR1 is SNHLY and CDR2 FYNNEI. The CDR3 length is 14 residues. CDR3 protein: CASSVLAGVYEQYF. The CDR3 DNA follows: TGTGCCAGCAGTGTCCTAGCGGGAGTCTACGAGCAGTACTTC.

The chain recombines TRBV10-2 with TRBJ2-4; D might be TRBD1 (6 bases). V was cut by 5 bases and J by 8 bases, with 16 bases left in between. CDR3 length: 14 residues. Germline V CDR1 and CDR2: WSHSY, SAAADI. CDR3: CASSTGSMGYIQYF. The CDR3, as DNA: TGCGCCAGCAGTACAGGGTCAATGGGGTACATTCAGTACTTC.

The V call is TRBV2, the J call TRBJ1-2; 7 nucleotides line up with TRBD1. In germline, CDR1 is SNHLY, CDR2 FYNNEI. The CDR3 spans 14 residues. V lost 6 bases to trimming and J lost 6 bases; unmatched junction nucleotides: 10. The CDR3 bases are TGTGCCAGCAGCGCAGGGACAGTCCGAGATGGCTACACCTTC. Translation gives CASSAGTVRDGYTF.

This sequence joins TRBV13 and TRBJ2-2, with 7 positions matching TRBD1. Trimming cost V 0 bases and J 1 base; bases outside gene matches: 2. Germline V gene data show CDR1 as PRHDT and CDR2 as FYEKMQ (reference sequence). CDR3 length: 16 amino acids. The CDR3 sequence is CASSLGPGGNTGELFF. The CDR3 nucleotides are TGTGCCAGCAGCTTAGGTCCAGGGGGGAACACCGGGGAGCTGTTTTTT.

J is TRBJ1-3 and V is TRBV5-6; D gene ambiguous. Germline lookup yields CDR1 SGHDT and CDR2 YYEEEE. This CDR3 is 17 amino acids long. V was shortened by 4 bases and J by 4 bases, with 21 bases between the two germline ends. CDR3 DNA: TGTGCCAGCAGCCCAACCGGGGTTTCGCTTGGGGGAAACACCATATATTTT. It specifies CASSPTGVSLGGNTIYF.

The chain is built from TRBV10-3 and TRBJ2-7, with TRBD1 matching over 9 bases. The ends lost 0 bases at V and 8 bases at J; junction bases unmatched: 5. Germline V lookup: CDR1 ENHRY, CDR2 SYGVKD. The CDR3 has 14 amino acids. CDR3 in amino acids: CAISESGTGMKQYF. DNA for the CDR3: TGTGCCATCAGTGAGTCTGGGACAGGGATGAAGCAGTACTTC.